Shown below are 32 T cell receptor beta chains from a single sample sequenced in a study of cytomegalovirus exposure and HLA in healthy donors. Use of 60 Vbeta and 13 Jbeta primers characterized the PCR. Data came from immunoSEQ multiplex PCR; TCRdb stores just in-frame clones and leaves some out. The profile shows some 170,000 clones, more than 60% of them singletons. The sequenced sample was PBMCs. The origin of the receptors is a woman aged 55-75 years in good health and CMV-seropositive.

The chain joins TRBV18 to TRBJ2-3; D remains unclear. The CDR3 contains 15 residues. The germline V and J ends were trimmed by 6 bases and 2 bases, with 15 bases remaining between them. Per the germline V gene, CDR1 is KGHSH and CDR2 is LQKENI. CDR3 sequence reads: CASSTRVSSTDTQYF. CDR3 DNA: TGTGCCAGCTCCACCCGCGTGAGTTCCACAGATACGCAGTATTTT.

This chain links TRBV28 with TRBJ1-5; the D is unclear. The length of the CDR3 is 15 residues. V lost 4 bases and J lost 4, with 14 bases in between. Per germline, CDR1 MDHEN and CDR2 SYDVKM. The CDR3 region has the DNA TGTGCCAGCAGTTCCAATGGAGGGATAAATCAGCCCCAGCATTTT. This codes for CASSSNGGINQPQHF. Drawing the rest from reference TRBV28 and TRBJ1-5, the complete variable domain is DVKVTQSSRYLVKRTGEKVFLECVQDMDHENMFWYRQDPGLGLRLIYFSYDVKMKEKGDIPEGYSVSREKKERFSLILESASTNQTSMYLCASSSNGGINQPQHFGDGTRLSIL.

This clone came up a few times. The chain joins TRBV28 to TRBJ2-2, with TRBD1 identical over 8 bases. In germline, CDR1 is MDHEN, CDR2 SYDVKM. The J segment lost 3 bases and the V segment lost 1 base, leaving 7 bases of the junction unmatched. The CDR3 is 17 amino acids. DNA for the CDR3: TGTGCCAGCAGTTTATCTCCCCAGGGGGCGTACACCGGGGAGCTGTTTTTT. Translated: CASSLSPQGAYTGELFF.

The chain is built from TRBV18 and TRBJ2-7, with a possible D match to TRBD2 (5 bases). The CDR3 sequence is 16 residues long. Trimming shortened V by 3 bases and J by 1 base, and 16 bases separated the two germline ends. Germline lookup yields CDR1 KGHSH and CDR2 LQKENI. The CDR3 DNA sequence: TGTGCCAGCTCACCCCGTACCCCGCGGGTATCCTACGAGCAGTACTTC. Its translation: CASSPRTPRVSYEQYF. The full variable domain, with the rest looked up from reference TRBV18 and TRBJ2-7, is NAGVMQNPRHLVRRRGQEARLRCSPMKGHSHVYWYRQLPEEGLKFMVYLQKENIIDESGMPKERFSAEFPKEGPSILRIQQVVRGDSAAYFCASSPRTPRVSYEQYFGPGTRLTVT.

In its sample, this clone was seen once. The chain combines TRBV5-1 with TRBJ1-4; D not resolved. CDR3 length: 14 residues. Looked up from germline, CDR1 is SGHRS and CDR2 is YFSETQ. V lost 0 bases and J lost 1, with 4 bases in between. The CDR3 bases are TGCGCCAGCAGCTTGGGGCAAACTAATGAAAAACTGTTTTTT. The encoded protein is CASSLGQTNEKLFF.

Turning to this clone: A junction end diverges from the germline sequence, so it may reflect a read error. V usage is TRBV7-9 and J usage is TRBJ2-6; 7 positions agree with TRBD1. The CDR3 consists of 15 residues. In germline, CDR1 is SEHNR, CDR2 FQNEAQ (reference sequence). The CDR3 nucleotides read TGTGCCAGCAGCTTGACAGGGATTGGGGCCAACGGCCTGACTTTC. Translation gives CASSLTGIGANGLTF.

This chain joins TRBV27 and TRBJ1-5, with 10 positions matching TRBD1. Germline CDR1 is MNHEY and CDR2 is SMNVEV (reference sequence). V dropped 2 bases and J dropped 7; count of bases not matched to a gene: 2. CDR3 size: 14 residues. CDR3 nucleotide sequence: TGTGCCAGCAGTTTAGGACAGGGGGGACAGCCCCAGCATTTT. Protein: CASSLGQGGQPQHF.

CDR3 protein: CASSFAGVNTEAFF. CDR3 nucleotides: TGTGCCAGCAGTTTCGCGGGGGTGAACACTGAAGCTTTCTTT. This chain connects TRBV27 to TRBJ1-1, with TRBD1 as a possible D gene (5 bases). This CDR3 is built from 14 residues. Germline V CDR1 and CDR2: MNHEY, SMNVEV (reference sequence). Trimming took off 3 bases at V and 0 bases at J, with 8 bases between the two ends.

As concerns this clone: Mismatch with germline at one junction end may stem from a read error. The chain joins TRBV7-7 to TRBJ2-3, with D possibly being TRBD1 (6 bases). Germline values: CDR1 SSHAT, CDR2 FNYEAQ (reference sequence). The CDR3 sequence is 16 residues long. CDR3 amino acids: CASSLKGPGVTDTQYF. CDR3 in DNA: TGTGCTAGCAGCTTAAAAGGGCCAGGGGTCACAGATACGCAGTATTTT.

The rearrangement uses TRBV5-1 and TRBJ2-1, with 7 bases identical to TRBD1. V shed 0 bases, J shed 6 bases, and the junction held 12 bases outside the gene matches. CDR1 is SGHRS, CDR2 YFSETQ, per germline. The CDR3 covers 17 residues. As DNA, the CDR3 is TGCGCCAGCAGCTTGGAACAGCTTAGCGACAGGGCCAATGAGCAGTTCTTC. This codes for CASSLEQLSDRANEQFF.

The rearrangement joins TRBV19 to TRBJ2-1, with a weak D call TRBD1 (5 bases). Germline CDR1 reads LNHDA; CDR2 reads SQIVND (reference sequence). The V gene lost 1 base and the J gene lost 2 bases, with 9 bases spanning the gap. The CDR3 length is 15 residues. The DNA of the CDR3 is TGTGCCAGTAGTATAGCAGGGCAGCCCTACAATGAGCAGTTCTTC. Protein: CASSIAGQPYNEQFF. Together with reference TRBV19 and TRBJ2-1, the CDR3 gives the full variable domain: DGGITQSPKYLFRKEGQNVTLSCEQNLNHDAMYWYRQDPGQGLRLIYYSQIVNDFQKGDIAEGYSVSREKKESFPLTVTSAQKNPTAFYLCASSIAGQPYNEQFFGPGTRLTVL.

V usage is TRBV5-1 and J usage is TRBJ1-2; D is possibly TRBD1 (5 bases). Trimming left V 0 bases short and J 4 bases short, with 13 bases between. Per germline, CDR1 SGHRS and CDR2 YFSETQ. This CDR3 comprises 15 residues. CDR3 protein: CASSLALGQGYGYTF. DNA for the CDR3: TGCGCCAGCAGCTTGGCCTTGGGTCAGGGCTATGGCTACACCTTC.

The rearrangement joins TRBV2 to TRBJ2-1; D is unclear. The CDR3 is 11 amino acids. V shed 5 bases and J shed 9 bases, with 8 bases lying between them. The germline CDR1 and CDR2 sequences are SNHLY and FYNNEI. Here the CDR3 reads CASSPRSEQFF. CDR3 in DNA: TGTGCCAGCAGTCCCCGCAGTGAGCAGTTCTTC. Full variable domain (missing parts from reference TRBV2 and TRBJ2-1): EPEVTQTPSHQVTQMGQEVILRCVPISNHLYFYWYRQILGQKVEFLVSFYNNEISEKSEIFDDQFSVERPDGSNFTLKIRSTKLEDSAMYFCASSPRSEQFFGPGTRLTVL.

This rearrangement joins TRBV28 to TRBJ1-4, with D possibly matching TRBD1 (6 bases). Germline assignment: CDR1 MDHEN and CDR2 SYDVKM. The length of the CDR3 is 17 residues. Trimming left V 5 bases short and J 1 base short, with 17 bases between. CDR3 region: CASSPRGGVETNEKLFF. The CDR3 region has the DNA TGTGCCAGCAGTCCCCGAGGGGGGGTGGAAACTAATGAAAAACTGTTTTTT. Together with reference TRBV28 and TRBJ1-4, the CDR3 gives the full variable domain: DVKVTQSSRYLVKRTGEKVFLECVQDMDHENMFWYRQDPGLGLRLIYFSYDVKMKEKGDIPEGYSVSREKKERFSLILESASTNQTSMYLCASSPRGGVETNEKLFFGSGTQLSVL.

This clone was detected only a few times. V is TRBV28 and J is TRBJ1-4, with 7 positions matching TRBD1. The length of the CDR3 is 15 residues. The V and J ends lost 5 bases and 5 bases, in that order; junction bases with no gene match: 8. Germline V gene data show CDR1 as MDHEN and CDR2 as SYDVKM. The CDR3, as DNA: TGTGCCAGCAGTGTACCCGACAGGGCAAATGAAAAACTGTTTTTT. Amino acids: CASSVPDRANEKLFF.

The chain links TRBV7-9 to TRBJ2-7; TRBD2 matches at 9 bases. Germline V CDR1 and CDR2: SEHNR, FQNEAQ (reference sequence). The ends lost 5 bases at V and 5 bases at J; junction bases unmatched: 7. The CDR3 runs 14 residues. For the CDR3, the DNA is TGTGCCAGCAGCCAGCGCGGGGGGGGACACGAGCAGTACTTC. Protein: CASSQRGGGHEQYF. The entire variable domain, with the rest obtained from reference TRBV7-9 and TRBJ2-7, is as follows: DTGVSQNPRHKITKRGQNVTFRCDPISEHNRLYWYRQTLGQGPEFLTYFQNEAQLEKSRLLSDRFSAERPKGSFSTLEIQRTEQGDSAMYLCASSQRGGGHEQYFGPGTRLTVT.

V usage is TRBV2 and J usage is TRBJ1-6; D uncertain. With 8 bases removed from V and 5 bases from J, the gap between germline ends came to 10 bases. Germline loops: CDR1 SNHLY, CDR2 FYNNEI. The CDR3 covers 13 residues. In nucleotides, the CDR3 is TGTGCCAGCCTACGGCGGAATAATTCACCCCTCCACTTT. It yields the protein CASLRRNNSPLHF.

The chain employs TRBV10-3 and TRBJ2-1; TRBD2 aligns across 9 bases. The V segment lost 5 bases and the J segment 6 bases; nucleotides outside the gene matches: 8. CDR1 and CDR2 (germline): ENHRY, SYGVKD. There are 15 residues in the CDR3. Here the CDR3 DNA reads TGTGCCATCAGTACCCTGGCGGGAGGGCCCAATGAGCAGTTCTTC. Translated: CAISTLAGGPNEQFF.

The V and J genes are TRBV7-2 and TRBJ2-7, with a tentative D call TRBD2 (6 bases). The CDR3 runs to 15 residues. The germline CDR1 and CDR2 sequences are SGHTA and FQGNSA. V lost 4 bases and J lost 2, with 15 bases in between. The CDR3 region is CASSWSGGPPYEQYF. CDR3 bases: TGTGCCAGCAGCTGGTCCGGGGGACCTCCCTACGAGCAGTACTTC. The variable domain in full, with the rest retrieved from reference TRBV7-2 and TRBJ2-7, is GAGVSQSPSNKVTEKGKDVELRCDPISGHTALYWYRQSLGQGLEFLIYFQGNSAPDKSGLPSDRFSAERTGGSVSTLTIQRTQQEDSAVYLCASSWSGGPPYEQYFGPGTRLTVT.

The chain employs TRBV15 and TRBJ1-2, with 7 positions matching TRBD1. The CDR3 is 14 residues long. Germline assignment: CDR1 LNHNV and CDR2 YYDKDF (reference sequence). J lost 8 bases, V lost 0 bases, and 6 bases had no gene match. The CDR3 sequence is CATSRDNGGGGYTF. As DNA, the CDR3 is TGTGCCACCAGCAGAGATAACGGAGGGGGCGGCTACACCTTC.

V usage is TRBV5-1 and J usage is TRBJ2-3; 13 bases are a match to TRBD2. Germline V lookup: CDR1 SGHRS, CDR2 YFSETQ. V gave up 5 bases and J gave up 3 bases; unmatched junction bases: 3. The CDR3 sequence is 15 residues long. DNA for the CDR3: TGCGCCAGCAGTTGGACTAGCGGGAGAACAGATACGCAGTATTTT. The encoded protein is CASSWTSGRTDTQYF.

The chain joins TRBV30 to TRBJ2-7; TRBD2 agrees at 10 bases. Trimming cost V 5 bases and J 6 bases; bases outside gene matches: 13. There are 15 residues in the CDR3. CDR1 and CDR2 (germline): GTSNPN, SVGIG (reference sequence). For the CDR3, the DNA is TGTGCCTGGTCCCCATGGACTAGCGGTTTTGGCGAGCAGTACTTC. As protein: CAWSPWTSGFGEQYF.

The chain carries TRBV6-1 and TRBJ1-6, with D perhaps TRBD1 (5 bases). V gave up 2 bases and J gave up 13 bases, with 12 bases separating them. The CDR3 is 13 amino acids. Looked up from germline, CDR1 is MNHNS and CDR2 is SASEGT. CDR3 in DNA: TGTGCCAGCAGTGAAACGGGACTTAGGCCCCTCCACTTT. Amino acids: CASSETGLRPLHF.

J is TRBJ2-6 and V is TRBV4-1; TRBD1 agrees at 8 bases. The V gene end was trimmed by 4 bases and the J gene end by 0 bases; junction bases not matched to a gene: 14. The CDR3 is 20 residues long. Germline values: CDR1 MGHRA, CDR2 YSYEKL. The CDR3 sequence: CASSPHTGGSGGSGANVLTF. The CDR3 bases are TGCGCCAGCAGCCCCCATACAGGGGGGAGTGGTGGCTCTGGGGCCAACGTCCTGACTTTC.

V and J are TRBV6-6 and TRBJ1-2; possible D gene TRBD1, 6 bases. CDR1 is MNHNY and CDR2 is SVGAGI in the germline V gene (reference sequence). The CDR3 spans 14 residues. V lost 6 bases and J lost 5, with 16 bases in between. The CDR3 DNA reads TGTGCCAGCAGGCTACAGGGACCACTATATGGCTACACCTTC. It encodes CASRLQGPLYGYTF.

This chain links TRBV12-5 with TRBJ1-2, with TRBD1 matching over 9 bases. This CDR3 comprises 14 residues. V trimming: 7 bases; J trimming: 7 bases; junction bases outside the gene matches: 10. Germline V gene data show CDR1 as LGHNT and CDR2 as FRNRAP. The CDR3, as DNA: TGTGCTAGTGCCCTGGGGGGACAGGGAGCTGGCTACACCTTC. Translated: CASALGGQGAGYTF.

This clone was picked up a small number of times. Sequence at one end of the junction differs from germline and may be a read error. Different DNA sequences within this sample yield the same CDR3. The chain links TRBV19 to TRBJ2-4, with D unresolved. The germline V gene encodes CDR1 LNHDA and CDR2 SQIVND (reference sequence). The CDR3 is 14 residues long. CDR3 protein: CASSIASAKNSQYF. The DNA for the CDR3 is TGTGCCAGTAGTATAGCTTCAGCCAAAAACAGTCAGTACTTC.

The V call is TRBV7-2, the J call TRBJ2-5, with TRBD2 matching 14 bases. Losses at the gene ends were 5 bases for V and 4 bases for J; bases not matched to a gene: 3. From germline, CDR1 is SGHTA and CDR2 FQGNSA. CDR3 length: 15 amino acids. CDR3 region: CASSRGLAGVETQYF. CDR3 nucleotides: TGTGCCAGCAGCCGGGGACTAGCGGGAGTAGAGACCCAGTACTTC.

V usage is TRBV2 and J usage is TRBJ2-5; 13 nucleotides match TRBD2. Germline values: CDR1 SNHLY, CDR2 FYNNEI. The CDR3 runs to 14 residues. J lost 11 bases, V lost 6 bases, and 9 bases had no gene match. The CDR3 sequence is CASRGHGTSGEQYF. The CDR3 region has the DNA TGTGCCAGCAGGGGTCACGGGACTAGCGGGGAGCAGTACTTC.

The chain recombines TRBV29-1 with TRBJ2-3; 7 nucleotides agree with TRBD1. This CDR3 has 13 residues. The ends lost 5 bases at V and 0 bases at J; junction bases unmatched: 2. The germline CDR1 and CDR2 sequences are SQVTM and ANQGSEA. Here the CDR3 DNA reads TGCAGCGTTCACAGGGGTAGCACAGATACGCAGTATTTT. This encodes CSVHRGSTDTQYF.

This chain uses TRBV12-5 with TRBJ1-1, with a possible D match to TRBD1 (6 bases). The CDR3 loop spans 15 amino acids. From germline, CDR1 is LGHNT and CDR2 FRNRAP. The V end lost 5 bases, the J end lost 4 bases, and 17 bases lay between the germline ends. CDR3 residues: CASGVTTGGGTEAFF. The DNA for the CDR3 is TGTGCTAGTGGTGTTACGACAGGCGGGGGCACTGAAGCTTTCTTT.

In its sample, this clone was seen a few times. The rearrangement links TRBV10-3 to TRBJ1-5; D is possibly TRBD1 (6 bases). The V end was cut by 5 bases, the J end by 5 bases, with 13 bases between. CDR3 length equals 14 residues. Germline assignment: CDR1 ENHRY and CDR2 SYGVKD. CDR3 sequence: CAISLQGTDQPQHF. The CDR3, as DNA: TGTGCCATCAGTCTCCAGGGGACCGATCAGCCCCAGCATTTT.